This T cell receptor beta chain derives from a study of STAT5B mutations in CD4+ large granular lymphocyte leukemia. Study-level background: Healthy donors showed HLA-associated enrichment of the CDR3 'QG' motif. Study findings and constraints: Top patient clones used TRBV06 genes more often: 8/27 versus 2/35 in controls.

This clone was found a few times. Its antigen remains unidentified. Healthy controls were blood donor buffy coats. Trimming left V 5 bases short and J 5 bases short, with 15 bases between. Germline-derived CDR1 and CDR2 are SEHNR and FQNEAQ (reference sequence). CDR3 length: 14 residues. The repertoire was sequenced with immunoSEQ multiplex PCR; TCRdb's copy has only in-frame clones and lacks some. This sample has nearly 35,000 clones, with 65% to 70% found just once. The origin of this receptor is a human donor in good health. The material sequenced was CD4+ T cells from blood buffy coats. The chain carries TRBV7-9 and TRBJ1-1; D gene unclear. CDR3 in amino acids: CASSIQQEGTEAFF. The CDR3 DNA is TGTGCCAGCAGCATACAGCAGGAGGGAACTGAAGCTTTCTTT.